This entry lists 20 T cell receptor beta chains sequenced from one sample in a study of T cell responses to AZD1222 COVID-19 vaccine (dated by TCRdb to the early 2020s). The library was produced with the immunoSEQ multiplex PCR assay. TCRdb mirrors the immuneACCESS table, restricted to in-frame sequences. Some clones are absent from its copies; in checked studies, under half trace to an unresolved V gene, and the reason for the others is unknown. Here the sample has about 120,000 clones; over 75% occur a single time. The ten biggest clones cover more than 7.5% of the sample. Explained via the paper, the time point label denotes: baseline before first vaccination. The sample consisted of peripheral blood, taken on day 0 of AZD1222 vaccination. The receptors were sampled from an adult in good health.

The genes are TRBV24-1 and TRBJ1-5, with 8 bases aligning to TRBD1. V lost 8 bases, J lost 5 bases, and 7 bases stayed unmatched. The CDR3 runs 14 residues. CDR1 is KGHDR, CDR2 SFDVKD, per germline. CDR3 sequence: CATTVARGHQPQHF. In nucleotides, the CDR3 is TGTGCCACCACGGTGGCCAGGGGGCATCAGCCCCAGCATTTT.

This clone was counted once. The rearrangement links TRBV3-1 (or the pseudogene TRBV3-2) to TRBJ2-7; 9 bases map to TRBD2. V dropped 5 bases and J dropped 5; count of bases not matched to a gene: 13. This CDR3 has 16 amino acids. Germline V CDR1 and CDR2: LGHDT, YNNKEL (reference sequence). In DNA form, the CDR3 reads TGTGCCAGCAGCGATAAGCAAGGCGGGAGGGCCCACGAGCAGTACTTC. Its protein is CASSDKQGGRAHEQYF.

This chain connects TRBV7-9 to TRBJ1-1; TRBD1 matches at 7 bases. The V segment lost 0 bases and the J segment 1 base; nucleotides outside the gene matches: 5. The CDR3 is 16 amino acids. Per the germline V gene, CDR1 is SEHNR and CDR2 is FQNEAQ (reference sequence). The DNA for the CDR3 is TGTGCCAGCAGCTTAGCGCCCAGGGGGAAGAACACTGAAGCTTTCTTT. Protein sequence: CASSLAPRGKNTEAFF.

The chain is built from TRBV7-3 and TRBJ1-1; no reliable D call. CDR3 size: 14 residues. Germline V gives CDR1 SGHTA, CDR2 FQGTGA. Trimming took 4 bases from V and 2 from J, leaving 11 bases between them. CDR3 bases: TGTGCCAGCAGCTCGCCCCAGATAAACACTGAAGCTTTCTTT. Its protein product is CASSSPQINTEAFF.

The genes are TRBV27 and TRBJ2-5; D unresolved. V gave up 6 bases and J gave up 7 bases, with 0 bases separating them. The length of the CDR3 is 8 residues. Germline V gene lookup returns CDR1 MNHEY and CDR2 SMNVEV (reference sequence). The CDR3 reads CASRTQYF. CDR3 nucleotide sequence: TGTGCCAGCAGGACCCAGTACTTC.

As concerns this clone: A much bigger clone sits one base away, suggesting this may be a read error. The chain couples TRBV7-2 to TRBJ1-1; 7 bases align to TRBD1. J lost 3 bases, V lost 2 bases, and 0 bases had no gene match. Germline V gene lookup returns CDR1 SGHTA and CDR2 FQGNSA. The CDR3 loop spans 13 amino acids. This CDR3 reads CASSLQGDTEAFF. CDR3 nucleotide sequence: TGTGCCAGCAGCTTACAGGGGGACACTGAAGCTTTCTTT.

A note on this clone: At one end, the junction sequence differs from germline, possibly due to a read error. V and J are TRBV2 and TRBJ2-2; 14 bases are shared with TRBD2. Germline assignment: CDR1 SNHLY and CDR2 FYNNEI. The CDR3 runs to 12 residues. CDR3 sequence (DNA): TGTGCCAGCACGGGACTAGCGGGGGCCTACGCTTTT. Amino acids: CASTGLAGAYAF.

The CDR3 nucleotides are TGTGCCAGCAGCCCACGTGGTAGCGCCATCTCCTACGAGCAGTACTTC. Protein sequence: CASSPRGSAISYEQYF. The J gene is TRBJ2-7, the V gene TRBV5-6; maybe TRBD2 (5 bases). This CDR3 has 16 residues. CDR1 is SGHDT, CDR2 YYEEEE, per germline. Deletions cut 4 bases from V and 0 bases from J, with 17 bases between.

V and J are TRBV7-2 and TRBJ2-7, with 7 bases lining up with TRBD2. This CDR3 comprises 14 residues. V shed 4 bases and J 1 base; nucleotides not matched to a gene: 4. Germline V gives CDR1 SGHTA, CDR2 FQGNSA. The DNA of the CDR3 is TGTGCCAGCAGCTCTCAGCGGGATTCCTACGAGCAGTACTTC. Its protein product is CASSSQRDSYEQYF.

J is TRBJ1-5 and V is TRBV21-1; TRBD1 was called by the table and not checked on the DNA. TRBV21-1 is given as a pseudogene. The CDR3 length is 15 residues. For the CDR3, the DNA is TGTGCCCCTCCGACAGGGACAGGGGGCAATCAGCCCCAGCATTTT. Translating gives CAPPTGTGGNQPQHF.

The chain's CDR3 is CAASSGPRGPSRSGYTF. CDR3 nucleotide sequence: TGTGCCGCCAGTAGTGGCCCCAGGGGGCCCAGCAGAAGTGGCTACACCTTC. This chain links TRBV19 with TRBJ1-2; 8 nucleotides align to TRBD1. This CDR3 comprises 17 residues. Trimming took 11 bases from V and 7 from J; bases not matched to a gene: 24. CDR1 is LNHDA and CDR2 is SQIVND in the germline V gene (reference sequence). The complete variable domain, with remaining parts taken from reference TRBV19 and TRBJ1-2, reads DGGITQSPKYLFRKEGQNVTLSCEQNLNHDAMYWYRQDPGQGLRLIYYSQIVNDFQKGDIAEGYSVSREKKESFPLTVTSAQKNPTAFYLCAASSGPRGPSRSGYTFGSGTRLTVV.

This chain joins TRBV28 and TRBJ2-2; no clear D gene. The germline V and J ends were trimmed by 6 bases and 6 bases, with 8 bases remaining between them. Looked up from germline, CDR1 is MDHEN and CDR2 is SYDVKM. This CDR3 comprises 12 residues. For the CDR3, the DNA is TGTGCCAGCAGACCCCCCTCCGGGGAGCTGTTTTTT. The encoded protein is CASRPPSGELFF.

In its sample, this clone was seen a few times. V is TRBV10-2 and J is TRBJ1-1; unclear D gene. The CDR3 extends over 14 amino acids. Trimming pared 4 bases from V and 2 bases from J, leaving 11 bases between. Germline V lookup: CDR1 WSHSY, CDR2 SAAADI. CDR3 coding DNA: TGCGCCAGCAGTGCTTCCAGGATTAACACTGAAGCTTTCTTT. Amino acid sequence: CASSASRINTEAFF.

This chain joins TRBV11-3 and TRBJ2-1; the match to TRBD2 covers 15 bases. The CDR3 extends over 19 amino acids. In germline, CDR1 is SGHNT, CDR2 YENEEA. The V segment lost 3 bases and the J segment 0 bases; nucleotides outside the gene matches: 6. CDR3 coding DNA: TGTGCCAGCAGCTTTCTTGGACTAGCGGGAGGGAGCTCCTACAATGAGCAGTTCTTC. This encodes CASSFLGLAGGSSYNEQFF.

The DNA of the CDR3 is TGTGCCAGCAGTTACTCGGGAGACAGCTCTGGAAACACCATATATTTT. Its protein product is CASSYSGDSSGNTIYF. The chain links TRBV6-5 to TRBJ1-3; TRBD1 is a possible D gene (5 bases). CDR1 MNHEY and CDR2 SVGAGI come from the germline V gene. Trimming pared 0 bases from V and 0 bases from J, leaving 9 bases between. This CDR3 has 16 amino acids.

V usage is TRBV28 and J usage is TRBJ2-5; TRBD2 matches at 11 bases. Looked up from germline, CDR1 is MDHEN and CDR2 is SYDVKM. The CDR3 spans 15 residues. V dropped 6 bases and J dropped 5; count of bases not matched to a gene: 8. CDR3 DNA: TGTGCCAGCAGCCTAGCGGGGGGATGGTATGAGACCCAGTACTTC. Its protein is CASSLAGGWYETQYF.

In this sample, this clone turned up once. This sequence joins TRBV28 and TRBJ2-2; the D gene is possibly TRBD1 (6 bases). The CDR3 is 16 residues long. Germline CDR1 and CDR2: MDHEN and SYDVKM. V lost 6 bases, J lost 6 bases, and 20 bases lay in between. CDR3 sequence: CASRRSTGVSAGELFF. CDR3 nucleotide sequence: TGTGCCAGCAGACGATCGACAGGAGTAAGCGCCGGGGAGCTGTTTTTT. The full variable domain, in which reference TRBV28 and TRBJ2-2 provide the parts outside the CDR3, is DVKVTQSSRYLVKRTGEKVFLECVQDMDHENMFWYRQDPGLGLRLIYFSYDVKMKEKGDIPEGYSVSREKKERFSLILESASTNQTSMYLCASRRSTGVSAGELFFGEGSRLTVL.

The rearrangement uses TRBV3-1 (or the pseudogene TRBV3-2) and TRBJ1-1; D ambiguous. V was shortened by 4 bases and J by 4 bases, with 16 bases between the two germline ends. The V gene's germline CDR1 is LGHDT and CDR2 YNNKEL (reference sequence). The CDR3 loop spans 15 amino acids. The CDR3 DNA is TGTGCCAGCAGCCGACTCGGGATTCGTGGCACTGAAGCTTTCTTT. Translating it yields CASSRLGIRGTEAFF.

This clone was observed a handful of times. The chain couples TRBV19 to TRBJ2-7; D call uncertain. CDR1 is LNHDA, CDR2 SQIVND, per germline (reference sequence). Trimming removed 3 bases from V and 2 bases from J, with 11 bases in between. The CDR3 consists of 14 residues. The CDR3 sequence is CASSILGRAYEQYF. DNA of the CDR3: TGTGCCAGTAGTATTCTGGGAAGGGCCTACGAGCAGTACTTC. Complete variable domain (other parts from reference TRBV19 and TRBJ2-7): DGGITQSPKYLFRKEGQNVTLSCEQNLNHDAMYWYRQDPGQGLRLIYYSQIVNDFQKGDIAEGYSVSREKKESFPLTVTSAQKNPTAFYLCASSILGRAYEQYFGPGTRLTVT.

The chain links TRBV28 to TRBJ1-5; no reliable D call. Germline-derived CDR1 and CDR2 are MDHEN and SYDVKM. The germline V and J ends were trimmed by 3 bases and 3 bases, with 12 bases remaining between them. The CDR3 runs to 15 residues. Here the CDR3 reads CASSLLPRYNQPQHF. In DNA form, the CDR3 reads TGTGCCAGCAGTTTGCTTCCCAGGTACAATCAGCCCCAGCATTTT.